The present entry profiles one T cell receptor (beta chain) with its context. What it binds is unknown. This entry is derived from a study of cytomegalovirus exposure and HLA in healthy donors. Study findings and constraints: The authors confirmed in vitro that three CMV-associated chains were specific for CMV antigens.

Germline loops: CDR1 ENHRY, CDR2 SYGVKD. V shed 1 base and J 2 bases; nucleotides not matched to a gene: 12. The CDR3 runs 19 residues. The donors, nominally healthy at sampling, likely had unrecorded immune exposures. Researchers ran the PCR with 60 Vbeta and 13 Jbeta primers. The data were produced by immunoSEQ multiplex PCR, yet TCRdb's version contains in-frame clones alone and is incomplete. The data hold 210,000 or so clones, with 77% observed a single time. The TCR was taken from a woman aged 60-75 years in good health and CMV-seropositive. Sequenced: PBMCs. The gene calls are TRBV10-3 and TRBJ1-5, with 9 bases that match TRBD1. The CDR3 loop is CAISEFMGQGGGGNQPQHF. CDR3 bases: TGTGCCATCAGTGAGTTTATGGGACAGGGAGGTGGTGGCAATCAGCCCCAGCATTTT.